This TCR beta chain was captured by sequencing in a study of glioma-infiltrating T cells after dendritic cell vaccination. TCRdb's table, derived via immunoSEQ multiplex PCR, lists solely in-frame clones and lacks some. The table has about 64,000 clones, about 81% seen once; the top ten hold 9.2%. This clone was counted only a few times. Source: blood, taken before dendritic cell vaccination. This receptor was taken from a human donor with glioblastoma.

In DNA form, the CDR3 reads TGCGCCAGCAAGGCTCGACTGGAATCCTACGAGCAGTACTTC. Its translation: CASKARLESYEQYF. The chain uses TRBV10-1 and TRBJ2-7; D is uncertain. The CDR3 spans 14 residues. V was pared by 7 bases and J by 1 base, with 14 bases between. Germline-derived CDR1 and CDR2 are WNHNN and SYGVQD (reference sequence).